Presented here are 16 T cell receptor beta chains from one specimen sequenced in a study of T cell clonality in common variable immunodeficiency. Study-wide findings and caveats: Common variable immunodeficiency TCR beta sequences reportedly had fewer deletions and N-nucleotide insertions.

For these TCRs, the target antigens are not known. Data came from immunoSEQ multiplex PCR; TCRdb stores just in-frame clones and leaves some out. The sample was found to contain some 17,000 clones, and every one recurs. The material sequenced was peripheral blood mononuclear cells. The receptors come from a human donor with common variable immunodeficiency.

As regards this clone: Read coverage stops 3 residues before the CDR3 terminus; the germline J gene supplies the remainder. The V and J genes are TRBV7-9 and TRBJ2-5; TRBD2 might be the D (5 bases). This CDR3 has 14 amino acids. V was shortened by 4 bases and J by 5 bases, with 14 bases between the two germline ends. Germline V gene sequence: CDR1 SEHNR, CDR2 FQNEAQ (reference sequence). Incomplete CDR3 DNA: TGTGCCAGCAGCTATCGGACTCTCGGGGAGACC. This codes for CASSYRTLGET. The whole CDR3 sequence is CASSYRTLGETQYF.

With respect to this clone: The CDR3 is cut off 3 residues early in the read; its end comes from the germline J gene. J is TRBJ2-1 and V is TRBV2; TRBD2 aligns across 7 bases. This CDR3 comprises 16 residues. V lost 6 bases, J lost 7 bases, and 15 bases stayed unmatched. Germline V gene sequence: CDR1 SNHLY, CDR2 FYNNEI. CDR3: CASSPERDPRVNEQFF. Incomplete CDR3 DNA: TGTGCCAGCAGCCCTGAGCGGGACCCAAGGGTGAATGAG.

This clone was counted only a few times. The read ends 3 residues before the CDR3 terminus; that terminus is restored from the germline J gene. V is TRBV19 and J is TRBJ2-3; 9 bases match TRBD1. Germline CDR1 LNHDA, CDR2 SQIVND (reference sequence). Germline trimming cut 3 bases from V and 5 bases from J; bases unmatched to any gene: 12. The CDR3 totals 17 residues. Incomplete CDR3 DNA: TGTGCCAGTAGTATGGAACACTCGGGACAGGGTAGAGATACG. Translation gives CASSMEHSGQGRDT. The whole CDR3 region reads CASSMEHSGQGRDTQYF.

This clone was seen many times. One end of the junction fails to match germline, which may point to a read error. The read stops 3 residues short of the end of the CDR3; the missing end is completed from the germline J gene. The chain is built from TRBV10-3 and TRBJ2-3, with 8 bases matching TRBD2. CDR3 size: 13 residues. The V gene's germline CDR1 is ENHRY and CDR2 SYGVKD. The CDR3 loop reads CAVSGGSTDTQYF. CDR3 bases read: TGTGCCGTCAGCGGGGGAAGCACAGATACG.

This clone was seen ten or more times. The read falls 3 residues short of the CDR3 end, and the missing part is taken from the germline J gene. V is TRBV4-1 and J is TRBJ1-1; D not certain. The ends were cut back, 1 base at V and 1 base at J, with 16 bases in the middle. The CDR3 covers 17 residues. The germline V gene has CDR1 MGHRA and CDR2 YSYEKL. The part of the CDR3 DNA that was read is TGCGCCAGCAGCCAAGGCCATTTTGAAGTCGGGAACACTGAA. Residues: CASSQGHFEVGNTE. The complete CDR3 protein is CASSQGHFEVGNTEAFF.

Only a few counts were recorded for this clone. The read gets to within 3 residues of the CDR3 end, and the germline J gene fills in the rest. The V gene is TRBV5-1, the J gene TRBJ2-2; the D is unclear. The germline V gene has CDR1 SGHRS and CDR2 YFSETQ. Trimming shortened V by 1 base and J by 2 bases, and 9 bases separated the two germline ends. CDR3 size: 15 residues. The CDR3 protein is CASSLLSPNTGELFF. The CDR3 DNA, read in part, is TGCGCCAGCAGCTTGTTGTCTCCTAACACCGGGGAG. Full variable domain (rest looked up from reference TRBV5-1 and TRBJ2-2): KAGVTQTPRYLIKTRGQQVTLSCSPISGHRSVSWYQQTPGQGLQFLFEYFSETQRNKGNFPGRFSGRQFSNSRSEMNVSTLELGDSALYLCASSLLSPNTGELFFGEGSRLTVL.

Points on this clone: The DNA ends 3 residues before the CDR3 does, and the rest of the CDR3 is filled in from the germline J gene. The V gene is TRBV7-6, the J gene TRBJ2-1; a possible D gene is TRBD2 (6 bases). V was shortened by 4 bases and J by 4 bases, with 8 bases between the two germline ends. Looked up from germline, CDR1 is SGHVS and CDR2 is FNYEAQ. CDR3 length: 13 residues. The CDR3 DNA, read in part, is TGTGCCAGCAGCTCCGGGACTTACAATGAG. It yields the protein CASSSGTYNE. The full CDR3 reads CASSSGTYNEQFF.

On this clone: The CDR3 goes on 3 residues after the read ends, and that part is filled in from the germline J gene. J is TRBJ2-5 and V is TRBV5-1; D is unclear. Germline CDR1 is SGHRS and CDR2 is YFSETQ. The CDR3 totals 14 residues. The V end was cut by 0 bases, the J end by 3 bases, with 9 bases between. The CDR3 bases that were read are TGCGCCAGCAGCTTGGGGGCGTGGGAAGAGACC. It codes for CASSLGAWEET. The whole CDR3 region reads CASSLGAWEETQYF.

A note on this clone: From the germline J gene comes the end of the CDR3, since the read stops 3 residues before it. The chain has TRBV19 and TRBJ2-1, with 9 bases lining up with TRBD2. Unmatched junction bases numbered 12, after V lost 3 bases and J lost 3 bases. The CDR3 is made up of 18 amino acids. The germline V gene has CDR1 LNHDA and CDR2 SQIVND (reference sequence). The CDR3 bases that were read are TGTGCCAGTAGTATCGGGCTAGCGGGACCTATTAACTACAATGAG. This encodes CASSIGLAGPINYNE. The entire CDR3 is CASSIGLAGPINYNEQFF.

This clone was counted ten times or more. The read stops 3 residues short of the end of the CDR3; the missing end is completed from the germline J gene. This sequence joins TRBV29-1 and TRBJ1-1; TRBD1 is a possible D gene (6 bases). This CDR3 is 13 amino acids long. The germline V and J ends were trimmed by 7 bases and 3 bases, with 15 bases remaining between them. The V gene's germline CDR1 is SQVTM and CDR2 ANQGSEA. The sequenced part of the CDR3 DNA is TGCAGCGGAAGAAGACAGGCGGACACTGAA. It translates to CSGRRQADTE. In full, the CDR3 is CSGRRQADTEAFF.

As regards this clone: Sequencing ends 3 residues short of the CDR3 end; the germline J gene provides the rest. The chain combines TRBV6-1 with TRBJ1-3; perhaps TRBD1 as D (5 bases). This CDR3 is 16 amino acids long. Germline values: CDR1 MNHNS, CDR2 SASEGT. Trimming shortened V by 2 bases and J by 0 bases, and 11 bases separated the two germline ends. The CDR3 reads CASSEFGGRSGNTIYF. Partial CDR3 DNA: TGTGCCAGCAGTGAATTCGGGGGACGCTCTGGAAACACC.

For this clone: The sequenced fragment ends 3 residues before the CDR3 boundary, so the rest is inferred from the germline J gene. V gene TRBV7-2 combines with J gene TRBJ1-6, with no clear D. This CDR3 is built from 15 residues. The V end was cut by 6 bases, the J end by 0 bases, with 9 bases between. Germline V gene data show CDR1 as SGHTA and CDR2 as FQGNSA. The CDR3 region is CASSAEFSYNSPLHF. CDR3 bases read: TGTGCCAGCAGTGCAGAGTTCTCCTATAATTCACCC.

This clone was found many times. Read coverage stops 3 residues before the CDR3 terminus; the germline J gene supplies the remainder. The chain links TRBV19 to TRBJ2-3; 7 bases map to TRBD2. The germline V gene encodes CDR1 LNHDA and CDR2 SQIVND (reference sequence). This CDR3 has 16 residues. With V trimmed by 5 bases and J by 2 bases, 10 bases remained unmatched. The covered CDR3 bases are TGTGCCAGTAGTTTGCGACCGGGGGGAATCACAGATACG. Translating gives CASSLRPGGITDT. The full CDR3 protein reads CASSLRPGGITDTQYF.

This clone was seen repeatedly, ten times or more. Incomplete CDR3 DNA: TGTGCCAGCAACAGGGACACCGGGGAG. The encoded protein is CASNRDTGE. The complete CDR3 reads CASNRDTGELFF. The chain couples TRBV6-2 or TRBV6-3 to TRBJ2-2; D may be TRBD1 (6 bases). The sequence runs out 3 residues before the end of the CDR3; the remainder is reconstructed from the germline J gene. The germline gives CDR1 MNHEY, CDR2 SVGEGT. The CDR3 extends over 12 amino acids. V was cut by 7 bases and J by 3 bases, with 6 bases left in between.

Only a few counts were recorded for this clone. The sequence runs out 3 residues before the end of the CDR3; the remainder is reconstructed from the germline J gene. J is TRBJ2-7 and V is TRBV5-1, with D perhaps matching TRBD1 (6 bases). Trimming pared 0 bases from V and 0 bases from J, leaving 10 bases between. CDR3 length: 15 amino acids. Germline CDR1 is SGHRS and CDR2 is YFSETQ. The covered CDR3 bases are TGCGCCAGCAGCTTGGCCAGGGGCCCCTCCTACGAG. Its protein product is CASSLARGPSYE. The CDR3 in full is CASSLARGPSYEQYF.

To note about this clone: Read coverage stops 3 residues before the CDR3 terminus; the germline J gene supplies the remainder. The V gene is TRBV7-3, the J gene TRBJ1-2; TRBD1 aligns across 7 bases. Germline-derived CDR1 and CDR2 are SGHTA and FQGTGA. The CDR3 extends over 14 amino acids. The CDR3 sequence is CASSAQTGSEGYTF. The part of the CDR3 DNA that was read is TGTGCCAGCAGCGCCCAGACAGGGTCTGAGGGC.